These 17 T cell receptor beta chains were sequenced from one sample in a study of shared clonotypes between healthy human individuals. Data came from immunoSEQ multiplex PCR; TCRdb stores just in-frame clones and leaves some out. The sample yields 2 million to 2.5 million clones, 80% to 95% seen once. Sequenced: naive CD4+ T cells from PBMCs. Subset denoted: CD45RA+ positively selected. The source of these receptors is a man younger than 35 in good health. Some clones in this sample may be carry-over from other donors' samples.

The rearrangement joins TRBV28 to TRBJ2-7; D may be TRBD2 (7 bases). The germline gives CDR1 MDHEN, CDR2 SYDVKM. This CDR3 is 15 amino acids long. V dropped 6 bases and J dropped 2 bases, with 17 bases sitting between them. The CDR3 DNA reads TGTGCCAGCAGACCTGGGGGGGGGCTGCCCTACGAGCAGTACTTC. Translating gives CASRPGGGLPYEQYF.

The genes are TRBV7-3 and TRBJ1-5, with D perhaps matching TRBD1 (5 bases). Germline CDR1 SGHTA, CDR2 FQGTGA. V lost 5 bases and J 1 base, leaving 15 bases between the germline ends. This CDR3 has 16 amino acids. Here the CDR3 reads CASSPGRVRSNQPQHF. DNA of the CDR3: TGTGCCAGCAGCCCAGGGAGGGTCCGGAGCAATCAGCCCCAGCATTTT.

The chain uses TRBV27 and TRBJ1-2, with D maybe TRBD1 (6 bases). Germline CDR1 reads MNHEY; CDR2 reads SMNVEV (reference sequence). The length of the CDR3 is 13 residues. The ends were cut back, 1 base at V and 6 bases at J, with 9 bases in the middle. CDR3 in amino acids: CASSLFQGHGYTF. DNA for the CDR3: TGTGCCAGCAGTTTATTCCAGGGGCATGGCTACACCTTC.

This chain uses TRBV15 with TRBJ1-2, with D perhaps TRBD1 (6 bases). CDR3 length: 15 amino acids. Germline loops: CDR1 LNHNV, CDR2 YYDKDF (reference sequence). Trimming left V 6 bases short and J 2 bases short, with 16 bases between. The CDR3: CATSMGGLGNYGYTF. The CDR3 nucleotides are TGTGCCACCAGTATGGGGGGGCTCGGGAACTATGGCTACACCTTC.

This chain uses TRBV20-1 with TRBJ2-3, with 7 positions matching TRBD2. The length of the CDR3 is 10 residues. The germline CDR1 and CDR2 sequences are DFQATT and SNEGSKA (reference sequence). V was clipped by 7 bases and J by 8 bases; unmatched bases: 3. This chain's CDR3 is CSGREATQYF. Written as DNA, the CDR3 is TGCAGTGGCCGGGAGGCTACGCAGTATTTT.

Comments on this clone: The sample has other DNA sequences that encode this CDR3 too. This chain joins TRBV28 and TRBJ2-7; 8 nucleotides agree with TRBD2. This CDR3 comprises 15 residues. Germline assignment: CDR1 MDHEN and CDR2 SYDVKM. J was trimmed by 0 bases and V by 4 bases; bases with no gene match: 5. The CDR3 loop reads CASSSPGTSSYEQYF. CDR3 nucleotides: TGTGCCAGCAGTTCCCCCGGGACTAGCTCCTACGAGCAGTACTTC. Based on the CDR3 plus reference TRBV28 and TRBJ2-7, the full variable domain is DVKVTQSSRYLVKRTGEKVFLECVQDMDHENMFWYRQDPGLGLRLIYFSYDVKMKEKGDIPEGYSVSREKKERFSLILESASTNQTSMYLCASSSPGTSSYEQYFGPGTRLTVT.

The rearrangement uses TRBV6-5 and TRBJ2-5; D unclear. V gave up 4 bases and J gave up 1 base, with 13 bases separating them. The CDR3 totals 15 residues. Per germline, CDR1 MNHEY and CDR2 SVGAGI. The CDR3 region has the DNA TGTGCCAGCAGTTCCCCGGGCGGACCCCAAGAGACCCAGTACTTC. Residues: CASSSPGGPQETQYF.

This clone was observed a single time. This chain connects TRBV2 to TRBJ2-5, with 8 nucleotides matching TRBD1. V gave up 8 bases and J gave up 1 base; unmatched junction bases: 6. The CDR3 sequence is 14 residues long. From germline, CDR1 is SNHLY and CDR2 FYNNEI. In nucleotides, the CDR3 is TGTGCCAGCCAAGACGACAGGGGCCAAGAGACCCAGTACTTC. Translated: CASQDDRGQETQYF. Full variable domain (missing parts from reference TRBV2 and TRBJ2-5): EPEVTQTPSHQVTQMGQEVILRCVPISNHLYFYWYRQILGQKVEFLVSFYNNEISEKSEIFDDQFSVERPDGSNFTLKIRSTKLEDSAMYFCASQDDRGQETQYFGPGTRLLVL.

The chain has TRBV5-3 and TRBJ2-3; the D gene is possibly TRBD2 (6 bases). TRBV5-3 is annotated as an ORF whose role is uncertain. Trimming left V 0 bases short and J 0 bases short, with 8 bases between. The CDR3 runs to 15 residues. The CDR3 loop reads CARSLGGESTDTQYF. The CDR3, as DNA: TGTGCCAGAAGCTTGGGCGGGGAAAGCACAGATACGCAGTATTTT.

The V gene is TRBV10-2, the J gene TRBJ1-1; D gene uncertain. Trimming left V 5 bases short and J 6 bases short, with 13 bases between. Looked up from germline, CDR1 is WSHSY and CDR2 is SAAADI. The CDR3 consists of 13 residues. Written as DNA, the CDR3 is TGCGCCAGCAGTCAAGGGATAAGGGCTGAAGCTTTCTTT. The encoded protein is CASSQGIRAEAFF.

The chain recombines TRBV11-3 with TRBJ1-1; 7 bases line up with TRBD1. V lost 5 bases, J lost 1 base, and 1 base stayed unmatched. Germline V gives CDR1 SGHNT, CDR2 YENEEA. The CDR3 covers 13 residues. CDR3 bases: TGTGCCAGCAGCCGGGACAGGAACACTGAAGCTTTCTTT. Amino acid sequence: CASSRDRNTEAFF. Full variable domain (outside the CDR3, taken from reference TRBV11-3 and TRBJ1-1): EAGVVQSPRYKIIEKKQPVAFWCNPISGHNTLYWYLQNLGQGPELLIRYENEEAVDDSQLPKDRFSAERLKGVDSTLKIQPAELGDSAVYLCASSRDRNTEAFFGQGTRLTVV.

Concerning this clone itself: This sample also contains other DNA sequences that code for the same CDR3. This sequence joins TRBV5-4 and TRBJ2-1; D remains ambiguous. V was shortened by 4 bases and J by 5 bases, with 4 bases between the two germline ends. The germline V gene has CDR1 SGHNT and CDR2 YYREEE (reference sequence). The CDR3 has 11 residues. The CDR3 coding sequence is TGTGCCAGCAGCCTTAACAATGAGCAGTTCTTC. Protein: CASSLNNEQFF. Variable domain in full (rest from reference TRBV5-4 and TRBJ2-1): ETGVTQSPTHLIKTRGQQVTLRCSSQSGHNTVSWYQQALGQGPQFIFQYYREEENGRGNFPPRFSGLQFPNYSSELNVNALELDDSALYLCASSLNNEQFFGPGTRLTVL.

Details on this clone: This sample also contains other DNA sequences that code for the same CDR3. This rearrangement joins TRBV28 to TRBJ1-5; TRBD1 matches at 7 bases. Trimming removed 5 bases from V and 3 bases from J; junction bases left unmatched: 7. Germline CDR1 is MDHEN and CDR2 is SYDVKM. This CDR3 is built from 15 residues. CDR3 in DNA: TGTGCCAGCAGTCCCGGGACAGTTGACAATCAGCCCCAGCATTTT. It translates to CASSPGTVDNQPQHF.

This clone has only one observation. This chain joins TRBV5-1 and TRBJ2-3, with D tentatively TRBD1 (6 bases). Trimming cost V 2 bases and J 3 bases, with 13 bases left between them. This CDR3 is 15 amino acids long. The V gene's germline CDR1 is SGHRS and CDR2 YFSETQ. In DNA, the CDR3 is TGCGCCAGCAGCTTATGGCCAGGGGTGACAGATACGCAGTATTTT. Translating gives CASSLWPGVTDTQYF.

J is TRBJ2-3 and V is TRBV10-3; the match to TRBD2 covers 14 bases. In germline, CDR1 is ENHRY, CDR2 SYGVKD. The V gene end was trimmed by 8 bases and the J gene end by 4 bases; junction bases not matched to a gene: 8. The CDR3 sequence is 16 residues long. The DNA of the CDR3 is TGTGCCATCGCCCCGGGACTAGCGGGAGCAGCAGATACGCAGTATTTT. Amino acids: CAIAPGLAGAADTQYF.

V gene TRBV4-3 combines with J gene TRBJ2-3, with D hard to call. V shed 1 base and J shed 0 bases, with 11 bases lying between them. The CDR3 consists of 16 residues. Per the germline V gene, CDR1 is LGHNA and CDR2 is YSLEER. The CDR3 bases are TGCGCCAGCAGCCAAGGCCCCCCGGTTAGCACAGATACGCAGTATTTT. Amino acid sequence: CASSQGPPVSTDTQYF.

The chain links TRBV5-1 to TRBJ1-4; maybe TRBD1 (5 bases). The CDR3 is 15 residues long. Germline CDR1 and CDR2: SGHRS and YFSETQ. The germline V and J ends were trimmed by 3 bases and 7 bases, with 16 bases remaining between them. The CDR3 region has the DNA TGCGCCAGCAGCTCTGCCCCAGGGTTGGCTGAAAAACTGTTTTTT. Its protein product is CASSSAPGLAEKLFF.